The 15 T cell receptor beta chains listed next were all sequenced from one sample in a study of response to subunit inactivated influenza vaccine. TCRdb re-analysed the RT-PCR reads in MiXCR, keeping a single row per CDR3 protein. The data hold 600,000 to 850,000 distinct CDR3 sequences, with less than 15% observed a single time. The source was PBMCs from blood, collected 14 to 15 days before vaccination. Receptors were obtained from a man in his fifties or sixties who received an inactivated influenza vaccine.

There are many counts of this clonotype. The rearrangement joins TRBV6-1 to TRBJ1-5, with a possible D match to TRBD1 (5 bases). CDR1 and CDR2 (germline): MNHNS, SASEGT. V shed 5 bases and J shed 0 bases, with 11 bases lying between them. This CDR3 region has 15 residues. The CDR3 protein is CASSPLGGSNQPQHF. The CDR3 bases are TGTGCCAGCAGTCCCCTGGGGGGTAGCAATCAGCCCCAGCATTTT.

This clonotype was found a few times. The chain recombines TRBV11-1 with TRBJ2-7; D call uncertain. This CDR3 contains 14 residues. V dropped 3 bases and J dropped 3 bases, with 12 bases sitting between them. CDR1 and CDR2 from the germline V gene are SGHAT and FQDESV (reference sequence). Here the CDR3 DNA reads TGTGCCAGCAGCTTCTTGGGCCTTTTCTACGAGCAGTACTTC. Protein sequence: CASSFLGLFYEQYF. Variable domain in full (rest from reference TRBV11-1 and TRBJ2-7): EAEVAQSPRYKITEKSQAVAFWCDPISGHATLYWYRQILGQGPELLVQFQDESVVDDSQLPKDRFSAERLKGVDSTLKIQPAELGDSAMYLCASSFLGLFYEQYFGPGTRLTVT.

The chain employs TRBV7-9 and TRBJ1-4; 7 positions agree with TRBD1. CDR1 and CDR2 (germline): SEHNR, FQNEAQ (reference sequence). J lost 8 bases, V lost 5 bases, and 8 bases had no gene match. CDR3 length equals 14 residues. The CDR3 DNA reads as TGTGCCAGCAGCGCCCGACAGGGAGGCGAAAAACTGTTTTTT. Protein product: CASSARQGGEKLFF.

This clonotype was seen only a few times. The rearrangement links TRBV6-6 to TRBJ1-1; D ambiguous. V lost 5 bases to trimming and J lost 2 bases, with 6 bases between them. Germline V lookup: CDR1 MNHNY, CDR2 SVGAGI (reference sequence). This CDR3 is built from 12 residues. CDR3 residues: CASSISNTEAFF. Written as DNA, the CDR3 is TGTGCCAGCAGTATCTCAAACACTGAAGCTTTCTTT.

A few counts support this clonotype. The V gene is TRBV7-3, the J gene TRBJ2-3; TRBD2 matches 14 bases. This CDR3 has 16 residues. Germline V gene sequence: CDR1 SGHTA, CDR2 FQGTGA. Trimming removed 6 bases from V and 6 bases from J; junction bases left unmatched: 8. The CDR3 spells CASRSGLAGVRDTQYF. The CDR3 DNA follows: TGTGCCAGCAGATCGGGACTAGCGGGAGTGAGGGATACGCAGTATTTT.

This clonotype was found a few times. The chain uses TRBV28 and TRBJ2-5, with a possible D match to TRBD2 (6 bases). Germline V gene data show CDR1 as MDHEN and CDR2 as SYDVKM. V lost 7 bases, J lost 1 base, and 16 bases lay in between. The CDR3 contains 15 residues. This chain's CDR3 is CASKSGGLGQETQYF. Here the CDR3 DNA reads TGTGCCAGCAAATCCGGGGGATTGGGCCAAGAGACCCAGTACTTC.

The rearrangement joins TRBV20-1 to TRBJ1-5; D ambiguous. Germline assignment: CDR1 DFQATT and CDR2 SNEGSKA (reference sequence). V lost 5 bases, J lost 1 base, and 12 bases lay in between. There are 14 residues in the CDR3. DNA of the CDR3: TGCAGTGCTTACTCGGGGAAAAGCAATCAGCCCCAGCATTTT. Protein sequence: CSAYSGKSNQPQHF.

The rearrangement joins TRBV12-3 or TRBV12-4 to TRBJ1-4; D uncertain. The CDR3 contains 12 residues. V dropped 3 bases and J dropped 5 bases, with 4 bases sitting between them. CDR3 nucleotide sequence: TGTGCCAGCAGTTTTGGGAATGAAAAACTGTTTTTT. Its translation: CASSFGNEKLFF.

This clonotype was counted only a few times. The chain recombines TRBV12-3 or TRBV12-4 with TRBJ1-2; TRBD1 might be the D (6 bases). V shed 4 bases and J shed 1 base, with 25 bases lying between them. The CDR3 length is 19 residues. In nucleotides, the CDR3 is TGTGCCAGCAGTTGGTCCAGGAGGGGGATTCCTCTTTATAACTATGGCTACACCTTC. The encoded protein is CASSWSRRGIPLYNYGYTF.

This clonotype has just a few counts. The chain carries TRBV18 and TRBJ1-2; 12 bases line up with TRBD1. CDR1 is KGHSH and CDR2 is LQKENI in the germline V gene. The V gene end was trimmed by 4 bases and the J gene end by 8 bases; junction bases not matched to a gene: 17. The CDR3 consists of 18 residues. The CDR3 coding sequence is TGTGCCAGCTCACACAACGCCTTACCGGGACAGGGGGCGCAGGGCTACACCTTC. It translates to CASSHNALPGQGAQGYTF.

This clonotype was observed at least ten times. The rearrangement joins TRBV7-2 to TRBJ2-6; D remains ambiguous. Germline V gene lookup returns CDR1 SGHTA and CDR2 FQGNSA. The CDR3 runs to 14 residues. Trimming removed 6 bases at V and 0 bases at J, with 6 bases between. The CDR3 DNA is TGTGCCAGCAGGGCTGACTCTGGGGCCAACGTCCTGACTTTC. Amino acid sequence: CASRADSGANVLTF.

This clonotype was seen more than once but under ten times. The rearrangement joins TRBV5-8 to TRBJ2-7, with TRBD1 matching over 9 bases. The CDR3 totals 16 residues. Germline V gene sequence: CDR1 SGHTS, CDR2 YDEGEE. The J segment lost 4 bases and the V segment lost 2 bases, leaving 10 bases of the junction unmatched. CDR3 sequence reads: CASSFSPGQGTYEQYF. The CDR3 region has the DNA TGTGCCAGCAGCTTCAGTCCGGGACAGGGTACTTACGAGCAGTACTTC.

J is TRBJ1-2 and V is TRBV7-2, with D unclear. CDR1 is SGHTA, CDR2 FQGNSA, per germline. The CDR3 has 14 amino acids. The germline V and J ends were trimmed by 7 bases and 0 bases, with 12 bases remaining between them. Here the CDR3 reads CASNLNRANYGYTF. As DNA, the CDR3 is TGTGCCAGCAACTTGAACCGAGCTAACTATGGCTACACCTTC. Full variable domain (missing parts from reference TRBV7-2 and TRBJ1-2): GAGVSQSPSNKVTEKGKDVELRCDPISGHTALYWYRQSLGQGLEFLIYFQGNSAPDKSGLPSDRFSAERTGGSVSTLTIQRTQQEDSAVYLCASNLNRANYGYTFGSGTRLTVV.

This clonotype has just a few counts. The rearrangement joins TRBV7-2 to TRBJ2-5, with 7 bases identical to TRBD2. V was clipped by 5 bases and J by 1 base; unmatched bases: 10. This CDR3 contains 16 residues. CDR1 is SGHTA, CDR2 FQGNSA, per germline. CDR3 amino acids: CASSISSGRAQETQYF. CDR3 DNA: TGTGCCAGCAGCATATCTAGTGGGAGGGCCCAAGAGACCCAGTACTTC. Looking up the rest from reference TRBV7-2 and TRBJ2-5 gives the full variable domain: GAGVSQSPSNKVTEKGKDVELRCDPISGHTALYWYRQSLGQGLEFLIYFQGNSAPDKSGLPSDRFSAERTGGSVSTLTIQRTQQEDSAVYLCASSISSGRAQETQYFGPGTRLLVL.

This clonotype was detected a few times. V is TRBV2 and J is TRBJ1-1; maybe TRBD1 (6 bases). Germline CDR1 and CDR2: SNHLY and FYNNEI. This CDR3 has 16 residues. V gave up 7 bases and J gave up 0 bases, with 18 bases separating them. The CDR3 reads CASTFAKGQMNTEAFF. The CDR3 coding sequence is TGTGCCAGCACCTTCGCTAAGGGACAAATGAACACTGAAGCTTTCTTT.